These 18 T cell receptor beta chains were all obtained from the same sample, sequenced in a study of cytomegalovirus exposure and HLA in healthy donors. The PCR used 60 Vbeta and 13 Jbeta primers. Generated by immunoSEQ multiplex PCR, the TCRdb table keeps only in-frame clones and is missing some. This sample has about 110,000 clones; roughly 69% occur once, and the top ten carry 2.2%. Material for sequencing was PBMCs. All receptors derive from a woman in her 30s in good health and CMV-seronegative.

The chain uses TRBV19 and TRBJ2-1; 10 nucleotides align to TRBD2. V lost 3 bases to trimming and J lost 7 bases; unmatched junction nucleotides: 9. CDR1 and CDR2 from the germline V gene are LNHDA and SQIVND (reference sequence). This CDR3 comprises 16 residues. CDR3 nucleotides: TGTGCCAGTAGTATGCCGCTAGCGGGGGCCGCGAATGAGCAGTTCTTC. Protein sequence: CASSMPLAGAANEQFF.

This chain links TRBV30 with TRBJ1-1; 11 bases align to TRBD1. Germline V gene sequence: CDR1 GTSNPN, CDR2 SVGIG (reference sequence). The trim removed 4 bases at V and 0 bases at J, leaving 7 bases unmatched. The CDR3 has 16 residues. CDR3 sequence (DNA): TGTGCCTGGATTTTTGGACAGGGGGCTCTGAACACTGAAGCTTTCTTT. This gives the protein CAWIFGQGALNTEAFF.

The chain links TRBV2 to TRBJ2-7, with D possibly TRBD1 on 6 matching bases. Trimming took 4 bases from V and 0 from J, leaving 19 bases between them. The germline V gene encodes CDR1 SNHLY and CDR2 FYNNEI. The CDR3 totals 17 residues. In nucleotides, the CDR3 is TGTGCCAGCAGTGCTCTCCAGACAGGAAAGAGCTCCTACGAGCAGTACTTC. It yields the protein CASSALQTGKSSYEQYF.

In DNA, the CDR3 is TGTGCCAGCAGTCAAGTCCGGGACACTGGATCGCCCCAGCATTTT. Translated, it gives CASSQVRDTGSPQHF. The chain joins TRBV2 to TRBJ1-5; possibly TRBD1 for D (6 bases). Per the germline V gene, CDR1 is SNHLY and CDR2 is FYNNEI. The CDR3 contains 15 residues. Trimming stripped 5 bases from V and 9 bases from J, with 20 bases between.

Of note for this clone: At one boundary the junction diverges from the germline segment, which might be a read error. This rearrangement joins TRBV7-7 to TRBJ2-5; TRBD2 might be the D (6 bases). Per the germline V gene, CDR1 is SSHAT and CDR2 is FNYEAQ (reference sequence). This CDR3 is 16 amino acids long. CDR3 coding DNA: TGTGCTAGCAGCTTAGCCCCCACTAGTGGGGGGGAGACCCAGTACTTC. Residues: CASSLAPTSGGETQYF.

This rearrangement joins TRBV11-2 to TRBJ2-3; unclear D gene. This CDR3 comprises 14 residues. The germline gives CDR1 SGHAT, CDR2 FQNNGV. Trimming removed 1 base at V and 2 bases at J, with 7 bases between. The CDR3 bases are TGTGCCAGCAGCTTAGTCCGGGTCACAGATACGCAGTATTTT. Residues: CASSLVRVTDTQYF.

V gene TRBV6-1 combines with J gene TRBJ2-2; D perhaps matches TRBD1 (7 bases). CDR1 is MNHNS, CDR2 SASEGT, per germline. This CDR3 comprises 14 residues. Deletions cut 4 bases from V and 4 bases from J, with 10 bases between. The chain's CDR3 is CASSGQGGTGELFF. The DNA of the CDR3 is TGTGCCAGCAGTGGGCAGGGGGGCACCGGGGAGCTGTTTTTT.

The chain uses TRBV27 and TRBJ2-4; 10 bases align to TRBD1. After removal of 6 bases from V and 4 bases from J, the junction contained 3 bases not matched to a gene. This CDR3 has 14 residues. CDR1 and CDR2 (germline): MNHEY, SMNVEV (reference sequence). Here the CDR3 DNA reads TGTGCCAGCAGCATGGGACAGGGGAAAAACATTCAGTACTTC. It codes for CASSMGQGKNIQYF.

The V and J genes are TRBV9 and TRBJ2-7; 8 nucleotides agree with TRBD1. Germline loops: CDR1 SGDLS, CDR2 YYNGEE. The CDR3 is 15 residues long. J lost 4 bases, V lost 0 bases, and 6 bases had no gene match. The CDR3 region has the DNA TGTGCCAGCAGCGTAGCCGGGACAGGCGGGTACGAGCAGTACTTC. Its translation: CASSVAGTGGYEQYF.

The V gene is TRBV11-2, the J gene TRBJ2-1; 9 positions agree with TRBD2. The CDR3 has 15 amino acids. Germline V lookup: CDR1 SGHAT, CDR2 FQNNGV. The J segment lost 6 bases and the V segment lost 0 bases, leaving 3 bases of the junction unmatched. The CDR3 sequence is CASSLEAGGRNEQFF. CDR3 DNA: TGTGCCAGCAGCTTAGAGGCGGGAGGGCGCAATGAGCAGTTCTTC.

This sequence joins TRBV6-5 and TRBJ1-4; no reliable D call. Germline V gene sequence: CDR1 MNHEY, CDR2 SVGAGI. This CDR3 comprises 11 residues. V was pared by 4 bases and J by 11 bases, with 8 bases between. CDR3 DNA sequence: TGTGCCAGCAGTTCAAGCGGGAAACTGTTTTTT. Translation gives CASSSSGKLFF.

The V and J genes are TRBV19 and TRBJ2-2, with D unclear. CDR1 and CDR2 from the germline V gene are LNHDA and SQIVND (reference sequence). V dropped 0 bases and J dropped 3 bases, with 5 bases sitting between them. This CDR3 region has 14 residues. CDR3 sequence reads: CASSIDLDTGELFF. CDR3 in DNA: TGTGCCAGTAGTATAGATCTTGACACCGGGGAGCTGTTTTTT.

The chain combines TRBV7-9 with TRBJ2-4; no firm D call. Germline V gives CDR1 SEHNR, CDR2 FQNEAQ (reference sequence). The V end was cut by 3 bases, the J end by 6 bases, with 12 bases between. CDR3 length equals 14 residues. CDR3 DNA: TGTGCCAGCAGCTTGAACCCTCCCGGAAACATTCAGTACTTC. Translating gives CASSLNPPGNIQYF.

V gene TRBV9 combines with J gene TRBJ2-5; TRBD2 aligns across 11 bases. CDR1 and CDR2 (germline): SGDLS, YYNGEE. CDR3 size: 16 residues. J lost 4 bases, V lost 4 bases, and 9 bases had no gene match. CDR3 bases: TGTGCCAGCAGCTCCCGAGGGCTAGCGGGAGGAGAGACCCAGTACTTC. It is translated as CASSSRGLAGGETQYF.

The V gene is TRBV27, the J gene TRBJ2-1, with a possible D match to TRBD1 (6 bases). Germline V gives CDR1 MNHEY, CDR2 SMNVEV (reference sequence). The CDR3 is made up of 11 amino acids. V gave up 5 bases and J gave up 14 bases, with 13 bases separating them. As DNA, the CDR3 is TGTGCCAGCAGTGCTACAGGGTCCGAGTTCTTC. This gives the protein CASSATGSEFF.

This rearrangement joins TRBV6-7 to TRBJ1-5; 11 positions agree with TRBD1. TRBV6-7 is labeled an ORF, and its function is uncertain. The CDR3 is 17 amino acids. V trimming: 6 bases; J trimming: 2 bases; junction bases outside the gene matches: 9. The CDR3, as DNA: TGTGCCAGCAGATCGCACAGGACAGGGGGCCGCAATCAGCCCCAGCATTTT. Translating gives CASRSHRTGGRNQPQHF.

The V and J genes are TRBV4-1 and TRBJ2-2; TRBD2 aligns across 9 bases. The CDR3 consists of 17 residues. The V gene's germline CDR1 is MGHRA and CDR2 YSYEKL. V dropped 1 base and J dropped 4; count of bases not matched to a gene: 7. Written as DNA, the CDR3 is TGCGCCAGCAGCCAAGTCCCACCGGGACTAGCCACCGGGGAGCTGTTTTTT. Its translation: CASSQVPPGLATGELFF.

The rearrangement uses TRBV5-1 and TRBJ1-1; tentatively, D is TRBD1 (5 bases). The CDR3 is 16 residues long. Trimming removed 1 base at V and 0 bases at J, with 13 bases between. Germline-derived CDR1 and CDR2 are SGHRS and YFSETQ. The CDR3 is CASSLTGRDLNTEAFF. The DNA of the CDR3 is TGCGCCAGCAGCTTGACGGGGCGGGACCTGAACACTGAAGCTTTCTTT.